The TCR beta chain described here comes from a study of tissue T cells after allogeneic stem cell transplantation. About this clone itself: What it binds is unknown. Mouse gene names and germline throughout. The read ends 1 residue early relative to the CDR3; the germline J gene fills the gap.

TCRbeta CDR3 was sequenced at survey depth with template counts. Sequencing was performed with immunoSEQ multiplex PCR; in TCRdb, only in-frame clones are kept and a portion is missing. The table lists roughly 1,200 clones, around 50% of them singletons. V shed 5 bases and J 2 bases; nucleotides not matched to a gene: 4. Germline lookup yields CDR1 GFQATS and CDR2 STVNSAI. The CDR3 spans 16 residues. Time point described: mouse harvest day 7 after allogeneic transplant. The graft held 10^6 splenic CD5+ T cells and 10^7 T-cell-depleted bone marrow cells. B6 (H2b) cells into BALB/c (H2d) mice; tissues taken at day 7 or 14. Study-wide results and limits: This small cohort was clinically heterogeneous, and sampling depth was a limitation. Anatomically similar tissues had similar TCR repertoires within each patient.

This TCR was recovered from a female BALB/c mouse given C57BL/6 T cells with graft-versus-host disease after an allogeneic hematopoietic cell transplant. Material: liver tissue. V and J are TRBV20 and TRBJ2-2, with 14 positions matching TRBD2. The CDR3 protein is CGARGLGGRNTGQLYF. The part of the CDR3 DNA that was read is TGTGGTGCTCGGGGACTGGGGGGGCGCAACACCGGGCAGCTCTAC.